This T cell receptor beta chain derives from a study of spatial heterogeneity in lung cancer. Study-level information: Alpha-chain sequences were detected in numbers that were consistently lower than beta-chain sequences. TCR and UMI combinations that were unique each appeared, on average, more than ten times in raw reads.

This clonotype was seen only a few times. Its antigen is not known. TCRdb called the 5' RACE reads again in MiXCR, with one record for every CDR3 protein. The repertoire holds some 20,000 distinct CDR3 sequences, about a sixth seen once, with roughly 30% in the top ten. Points from the study as a whole: Tumoral mutation counts were tracked by counts of expanded intratumoral alpha and beta TCRs.

Germline CDR1 reads SGHRS; CDR2 reads YFSETQ. The CDR3 has 16 residues. V lost 4 bases, J lost 6 bases, and 11 bases stayed unmatched. Time point described: sample taken at primary tumor resection. Patients with untreated early-stage non-small cell lung cancer, numbering some 72, were the donors. Unsorted whole RNA samples from tumor, nontumor lung or frozen PBMC were sequenced. The source material was lung tumor tissue, sampled at surgery. The rearrangement joins TRBV5-1 to TRBJ2-3, with 10 bases aligning to TRBD1. This receptor was obtained from a female donor with early-stage non-small cell lung cancer. The DNA of the CDR3 is TGCGCCAGCAGCCGAGCCGGGACAGGGGTCATTGATACGCAGTATTTT. Amino acids: CASSRAGTGVIDTQYF.